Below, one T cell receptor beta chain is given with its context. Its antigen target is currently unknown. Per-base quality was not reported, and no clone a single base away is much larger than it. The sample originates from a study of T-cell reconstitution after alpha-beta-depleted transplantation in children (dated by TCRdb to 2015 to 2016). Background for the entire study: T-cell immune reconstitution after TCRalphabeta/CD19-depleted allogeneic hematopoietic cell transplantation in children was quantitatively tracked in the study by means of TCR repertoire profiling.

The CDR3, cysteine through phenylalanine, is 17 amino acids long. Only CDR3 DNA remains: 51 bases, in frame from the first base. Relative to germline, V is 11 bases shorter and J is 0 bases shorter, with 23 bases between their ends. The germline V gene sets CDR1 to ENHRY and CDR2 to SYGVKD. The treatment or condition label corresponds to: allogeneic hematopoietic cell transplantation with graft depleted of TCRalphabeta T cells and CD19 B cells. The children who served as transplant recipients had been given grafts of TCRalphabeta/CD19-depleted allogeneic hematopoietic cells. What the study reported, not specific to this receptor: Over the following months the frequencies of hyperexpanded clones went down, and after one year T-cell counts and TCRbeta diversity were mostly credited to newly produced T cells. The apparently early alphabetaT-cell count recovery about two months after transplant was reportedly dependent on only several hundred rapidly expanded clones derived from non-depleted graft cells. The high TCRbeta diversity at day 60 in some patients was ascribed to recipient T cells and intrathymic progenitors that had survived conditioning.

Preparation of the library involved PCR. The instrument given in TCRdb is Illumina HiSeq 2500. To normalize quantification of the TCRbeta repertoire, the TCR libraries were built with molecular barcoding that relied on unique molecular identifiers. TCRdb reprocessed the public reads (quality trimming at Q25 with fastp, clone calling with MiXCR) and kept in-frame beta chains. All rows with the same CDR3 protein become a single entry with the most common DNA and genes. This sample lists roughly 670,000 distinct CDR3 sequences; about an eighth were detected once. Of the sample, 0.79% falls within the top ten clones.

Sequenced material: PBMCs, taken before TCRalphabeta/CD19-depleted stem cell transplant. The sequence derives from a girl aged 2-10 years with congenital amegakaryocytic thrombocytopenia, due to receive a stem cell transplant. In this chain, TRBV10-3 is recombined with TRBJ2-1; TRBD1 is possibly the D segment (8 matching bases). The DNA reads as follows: TGTGCCTCTCAGGGGGCGGCTGGGAGGGGCTCCTACAATGAGCAGTTCTTC. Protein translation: CASQGAAGRGSYNEQFF.